This T cell receptor (beta chain) was obtained from a study of blood T cell repertoires in COVID-19. Study-level information: Both acute and convalescent COVID-19 samples were obtained from the United States, Italy and Spain. Sources were T cells, B-cell-depleted T cells, or PBMCs; the material itself was cDNA or gDNA.

This CDR3 spans 13 amino acids. Germline V CDR1 and CDR2: SGHNT, YYREEE (reference sequence). The ends lost 4 bases at V and 4 bases at J; junction bases unmatched: 3. Per the authors' pipeline: Amplified reference gene primers provided the basis for estimating nucleated cell counts. Produced via immunoSEQ multiplex PCR; TCRdb's table is partial and in-frame only. The V and J calls and clone size were taken over from that table, and D and trimming were inferred from the DNA. The table records under 85,000 clones, about 80% of them present only once. Seattle's cohort entered during active infection and was followed longitudinally.

The source material was peripheral blood. The TCR sequence derives from a man aged 25 to 40 with COVID-19, enrolled during active disease. The chain employs TRBV5-4 and TRBJ2-3; 7 nucleotides match TRBD1. In DNA form, the CDR3 reads TGTGCCAGCAGCACAACAGGGGCAGATACGCAGTATTTT. This gives the protein CASSTTGADTQYF.